This T cell receptor (beta chain) was documented in a study of T cell responses to AZD1222 COVID-19 vaccine. Between the trimmed V and J ends, which lost 7 bases and 4 bases, there was a span of 14 bases. Germline V gene data show CDR1 as SGHRS and CDR2 as YFSETQ. This CDR3 comprises 13 residues. Assay: immunoSEQ multiplex PCR; the TCRdb copy retains only in-frame clones and omits some. The data contain approximately 110,000 clones, under 90% of them singletons. This TCR was sampled from an adult in good health. Sequenced material: peripheral blood, taken on day 0 of AZD1222 vaccination. The chain combines TRBV5-1 with TRBJ2-5; maybe TRBD1 (6 bases). In DNA form, the CDR3 reads TGCGCCAGCGGTACAGGGACGGGAGAGACCCAGTACTTC. This gives the protein CASGTGTGETQYF.